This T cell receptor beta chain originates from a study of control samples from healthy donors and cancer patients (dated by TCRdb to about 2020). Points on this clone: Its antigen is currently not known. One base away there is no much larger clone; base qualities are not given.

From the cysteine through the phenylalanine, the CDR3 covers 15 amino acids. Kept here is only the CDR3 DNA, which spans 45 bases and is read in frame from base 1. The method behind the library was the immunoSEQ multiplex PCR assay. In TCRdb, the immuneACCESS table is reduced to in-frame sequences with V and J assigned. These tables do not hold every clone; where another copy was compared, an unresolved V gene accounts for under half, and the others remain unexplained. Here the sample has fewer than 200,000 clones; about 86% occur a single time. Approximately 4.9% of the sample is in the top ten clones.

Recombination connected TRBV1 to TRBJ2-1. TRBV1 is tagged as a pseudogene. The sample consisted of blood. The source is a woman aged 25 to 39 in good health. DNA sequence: TGCACCAGCAGCCAAGGGGTAGAATCCTACAATGAGCAGTTCTTC. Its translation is CTSSQGVESYNEQFF.